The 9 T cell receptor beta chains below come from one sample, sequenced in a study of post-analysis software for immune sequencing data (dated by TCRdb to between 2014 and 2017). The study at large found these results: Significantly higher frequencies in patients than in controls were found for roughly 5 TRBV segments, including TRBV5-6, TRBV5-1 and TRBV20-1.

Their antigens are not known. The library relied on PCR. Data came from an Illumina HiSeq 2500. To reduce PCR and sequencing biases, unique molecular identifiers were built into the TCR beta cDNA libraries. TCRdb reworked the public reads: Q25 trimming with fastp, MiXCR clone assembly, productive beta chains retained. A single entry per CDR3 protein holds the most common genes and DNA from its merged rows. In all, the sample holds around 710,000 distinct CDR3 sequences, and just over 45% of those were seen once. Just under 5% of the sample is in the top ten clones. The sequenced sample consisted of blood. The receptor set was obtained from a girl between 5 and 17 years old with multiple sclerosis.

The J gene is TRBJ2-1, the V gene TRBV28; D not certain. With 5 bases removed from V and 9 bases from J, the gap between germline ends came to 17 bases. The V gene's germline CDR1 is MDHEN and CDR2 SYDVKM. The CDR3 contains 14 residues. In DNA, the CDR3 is TGTGCCAGCAGTCTCACCCAGCAGTCTCTTGAGCAGTTCTTC. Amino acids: CASSLTQQSLEQFF.

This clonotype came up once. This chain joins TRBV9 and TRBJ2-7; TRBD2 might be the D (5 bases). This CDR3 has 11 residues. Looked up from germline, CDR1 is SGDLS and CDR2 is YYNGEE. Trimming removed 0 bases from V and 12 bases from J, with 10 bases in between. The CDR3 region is CASSVGGRPYF. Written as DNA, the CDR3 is TGTGCCAGCAGCGTAGGAGGGCGCCCGTACTTC.

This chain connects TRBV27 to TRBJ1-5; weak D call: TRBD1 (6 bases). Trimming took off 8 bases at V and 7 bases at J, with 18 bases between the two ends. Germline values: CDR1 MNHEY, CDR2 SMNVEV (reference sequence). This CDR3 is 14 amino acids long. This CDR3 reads CASGQGGIGQPQHF. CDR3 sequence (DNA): TGTGCCAGCGGCCAAGGGGGGATAGGGCAGCCCCAGCATTTT.

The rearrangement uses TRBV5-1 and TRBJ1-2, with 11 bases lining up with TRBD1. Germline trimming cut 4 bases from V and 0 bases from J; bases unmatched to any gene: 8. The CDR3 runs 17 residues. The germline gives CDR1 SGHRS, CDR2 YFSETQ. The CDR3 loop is CASSVGPGQGANYGYTF. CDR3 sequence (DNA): TGCGCCAGCAGCGTCGGACCGGGACAGGGGGCTAACTATGGCTACACCTTC.

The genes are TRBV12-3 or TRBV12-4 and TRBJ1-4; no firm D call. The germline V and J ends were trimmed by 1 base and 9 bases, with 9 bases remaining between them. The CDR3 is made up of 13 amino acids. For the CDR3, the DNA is TGTGCCAGCAGTTTAGGCCGGATCCAAAAACTGTTTTTT. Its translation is CASSLGRIQKLFF.

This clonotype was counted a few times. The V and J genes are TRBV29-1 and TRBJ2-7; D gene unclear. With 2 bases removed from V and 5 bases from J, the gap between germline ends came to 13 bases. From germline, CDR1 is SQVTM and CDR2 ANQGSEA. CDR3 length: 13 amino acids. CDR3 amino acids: CSVEFHDPNEQYF. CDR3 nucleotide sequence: TGCAGCGTTGAATTCCACGACCCCAACGAGCAGTACTTC.

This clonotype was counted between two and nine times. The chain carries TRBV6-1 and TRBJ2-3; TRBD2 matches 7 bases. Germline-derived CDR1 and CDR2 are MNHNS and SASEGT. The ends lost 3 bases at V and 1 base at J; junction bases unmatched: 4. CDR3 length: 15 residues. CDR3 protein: CASSDAGVRTDTQYF. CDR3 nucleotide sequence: TGTGCCAGCAGTGACGCGGGAGTGCGCACAGATACGCAGTATTTT.

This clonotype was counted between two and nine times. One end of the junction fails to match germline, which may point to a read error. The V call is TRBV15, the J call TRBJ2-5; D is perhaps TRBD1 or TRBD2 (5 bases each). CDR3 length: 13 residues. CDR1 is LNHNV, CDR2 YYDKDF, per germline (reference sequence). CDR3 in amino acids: CATSRGVKETQYF. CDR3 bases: TGTGCCACCAGTAGAGGGGTGAAAGAGACCCAGTACTTC.

The CDR3 nucleotides are TGTGCCAGCAGTTACTCGATCGGGACTAGCGATAACGAGCAGTACTTC. This encodes CASSYSIGTSDNEQYF. This rearrangement joins TRBV6-6 to TRBJ2-7; 10 bases are shared with TRBD2. Germline values: CDR1 MNHNY, CDR2 SVGAGI (reference sequence). Germline trimming cut 0 bases from V and 5 bases from J; bases unmatched to any gene: 7. The CDR3 loop spans 16 amino acids.